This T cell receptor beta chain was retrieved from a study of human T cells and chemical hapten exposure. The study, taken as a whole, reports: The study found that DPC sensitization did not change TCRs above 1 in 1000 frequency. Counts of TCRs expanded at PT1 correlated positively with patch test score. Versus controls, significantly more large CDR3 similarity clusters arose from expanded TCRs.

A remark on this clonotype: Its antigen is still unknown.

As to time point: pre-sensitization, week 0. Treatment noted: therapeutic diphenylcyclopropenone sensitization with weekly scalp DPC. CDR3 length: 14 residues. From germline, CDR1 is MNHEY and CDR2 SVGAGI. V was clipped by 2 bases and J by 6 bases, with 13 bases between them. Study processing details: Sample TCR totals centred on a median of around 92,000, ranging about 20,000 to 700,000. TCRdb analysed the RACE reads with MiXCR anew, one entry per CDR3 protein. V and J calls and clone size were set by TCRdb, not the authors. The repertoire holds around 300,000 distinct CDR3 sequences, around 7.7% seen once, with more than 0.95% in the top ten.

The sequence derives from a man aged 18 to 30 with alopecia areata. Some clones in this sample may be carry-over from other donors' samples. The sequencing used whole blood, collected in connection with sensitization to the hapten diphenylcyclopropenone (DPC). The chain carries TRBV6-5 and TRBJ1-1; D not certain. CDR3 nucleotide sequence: TGTGCCAGCAGTTACGGTAGGGAGTTTGCTGAAGCTTTCTTT. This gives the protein CASSYGREFAEAFF.